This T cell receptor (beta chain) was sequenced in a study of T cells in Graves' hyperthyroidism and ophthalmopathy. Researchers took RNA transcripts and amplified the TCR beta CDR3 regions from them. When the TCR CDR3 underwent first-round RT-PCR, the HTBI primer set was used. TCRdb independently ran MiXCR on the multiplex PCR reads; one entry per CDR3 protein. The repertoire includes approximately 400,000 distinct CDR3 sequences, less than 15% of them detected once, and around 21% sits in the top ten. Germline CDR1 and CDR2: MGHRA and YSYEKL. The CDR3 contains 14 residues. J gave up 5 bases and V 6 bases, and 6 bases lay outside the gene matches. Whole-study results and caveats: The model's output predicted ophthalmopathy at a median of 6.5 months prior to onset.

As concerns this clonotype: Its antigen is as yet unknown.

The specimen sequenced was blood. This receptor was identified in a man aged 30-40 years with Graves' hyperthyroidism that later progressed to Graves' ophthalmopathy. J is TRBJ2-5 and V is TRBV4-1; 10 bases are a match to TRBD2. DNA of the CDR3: TGCGCCAGCAGTCGCCTTAGCGGGGGGGAGACCCAGTACTTC. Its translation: CASSRLSGGETQYF.